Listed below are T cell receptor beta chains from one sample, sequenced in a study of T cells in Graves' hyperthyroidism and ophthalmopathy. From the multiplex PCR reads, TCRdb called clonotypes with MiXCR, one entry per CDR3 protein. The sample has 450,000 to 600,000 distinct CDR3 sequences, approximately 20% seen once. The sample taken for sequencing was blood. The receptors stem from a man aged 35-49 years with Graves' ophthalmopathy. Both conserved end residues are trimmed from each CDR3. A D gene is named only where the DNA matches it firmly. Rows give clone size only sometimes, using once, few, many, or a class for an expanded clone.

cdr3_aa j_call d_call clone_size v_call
ASSASYNEQF TRBJ2-1 . many TRBV28
ASSRVTGAGADVLT TRBJ2-6 TRBD1 once TRBV5-5
AITSGARSYNEQF TRBJ2-1 TRBD2 . TRBV10-3
ASSQELHGETQY TRBJ2-5 . . TRBV3-1
ASSSETGLYEQY TRBJ2-7 TRBD1 many TRBV12-3/TRBV12-4
SGYVTGLATDTQY TRBJ2-3 TRBD2 . TRBV20-1
ASSPQQGHYEQY TRBJ2-7 . many TRBV18
SAKAGLNQPQH TRBJ1-5 . few TRBV29-1
ASSLRVGKLF TRBJ1-4 . . TRBV13
ASSYSESREQY TRBJ2-7 . . TRBV6-2/TRBV6-3
ASSRDLGLPQY TRBJ2-5 . many TRBV2
ASSFPGTSHSKNIQY TRBJ2-4 . . TRBV7-9
ASSERAGGLYEQY TRBJ2-7 TRBD1 few TRBV3-1
ASSLSGDSSYYGYT TRBJ1-2 . . TRBV5-1
ASSQGFGGVLADTQY TRBJ2-3 . few TRBV14
ATSRMRTETQY TRBJ2-5 . . TRBV15
ASSAMDRRGQF TRBJ2-1 . . TRBV7-9
ASSPTSQGVETQY TRBJ2-5 . . TRBV3-1
ASSEGGDRGPYGYT TRBJ1-2 TRBD1 many TRBV6-1
ASGGSYDEQY TRBJ2-7 . few TRBV6-1
AISEGETQY TRBJ2-5 . . TRBV10-3
ASGDRVNSPLH TRBJ1-6 TRBD1 . TRBV3-1
ASSEAHAASTDTQY TRBJ2-3 . many TRBV2
ASSQTRRQPDTQY TRBJ2-3 . . TRBV4-3
SATPPGTAADGYT TRBJ1-2 TRBD1 . TRBV20-1
SARERVTQPQH TRBJ1-5 . many TRBV20-1
ASSLVEAGRYEQY TRBJ2-7 . many TRBV7-9
ASSVGAGGYNEQF TRBJ2-1 TRBD2 many TRBV9
ASSYSKGSSYEQY TRBJ2-7 . few TRBV6-6
ASSPGTSGSLADTQY TRBJ2-3 TRBD2 many TRBV28
ASTKWGGPQH TRBJ1-5 . . TRBV6-2/TRBV6-3
ASSGERTSGNNEQY TRBJ2-7 TRBD2 . TRBV7-6
ASSLAHGEGTRGYGYT TRBJ1-2 . . TRBV7-8
ASSVGDTQY TRBJ2-3 . many TRBV9
SVRTTGLGYGYT TRBJ1-2 TRBD1 . TRBV29-1
ASSPGTGRLAF TRBJ1-1 TRBD1 many TRBV11-2
ASSYSVQGRGEQY TRBJ2-7 . many TRBV6-2/TRBV6-3